This record covers a single TCR beta chain. These data belong to a study of blood T cell repertoires in COVID-19. In the authors' methods: Counts of nucleated cells, estimated from reference gene primer amplification, were obtained. Generated by immunoSEQ multiplex PCR, the TCRdb table keeps only in-frame clones and is missing some. V, J and clone size were drawn from that table, and D and trimming were deduced from the DNA. The sample shows about 410,000 clones, less than 95% of them seen only once. Sequencing was carried out using PBMCs or T cells enriched from blood (not recorded which). This TCR came from a man younger than 35 who had recovered from COVID-19.

CDR3 amino acids: CASSGQPNTEAFF. CDR3 DNA sequence: TGTGCCAGCAGTGGACAACCTAACACTGAAGCTTTCTTT. The gene calls are TRBV2 and TRBJ1-1; D ambiguous. Germline assignment: CDR1 SNHLY and CDR2 FYNNEI. This CDR3 spans 13 amino acids. V gave up 4 bases and J gave up 2 bases, with 8 bases separating them.